One sample yielded the 20 T cell receptor beta chains listed below, sequenced in a study of CD8 T cell repertoires and HIV-1 epitope variants. Generated by immunoSEQ multiplex PCR, the TCRdb table keeps only in-frame clones and is missing some. The sample lists approximately 90,000 clones; around 67% were seen once. The sequenced sample consisted of uncultured baseline CD8+ T cells from peripheral blood mononuclear cells (PBMCs). The receptors originated from a male donor with HIV.

At least ten counts were recorded for this clone. This chain uses TRBV6-1 with TRBJ2-2, with TRBD2 identical over 9 bases. The CDR3 sequence is 14 residues long. Germline V gives CDR1 MNHNS, CDR2 SASEGT. Germline trimming cut 10 bases from V and 1 base from J; bases unmatched to any gene: 4. CDR3 DNA: TGTGCCACCTCTAGCGGGGTGAACACCGGGGAGCTGTTTTTT. Its translation is CATSSGVNTGELFF.

The V gene is TRBV19, the J gene TRBJ2-5; D remains ambiguous. Germline V gives CDR1 LNHDA, CDR2 SQIVND (reference sequence). Trimming cost V 3 bases and J 3 bases, with 8 bases left between them. The CDR3 spans 13 residues. CDR3 sequence reads: CASSILIEETQYF. The DNA for the CDR3 is TGTGCCAGTAGTATTCTAATAGAAGAGACCCAGTACTTC.

This clone was counted a single time. The chain is built from TRBV5-4 and TRBJ1-1; the match to TRBD1 covers 8 bases. The germline CDR1 and CDR2 sequences are SGHNT and YYREEE (reference sequence). V dropped 4 bases and J dropped 1; count of bases not matched to a gene: 12. This CDR3 spans 17 amino acids. The CDR3 DNA reads TGTGCCAGCAGCCGCGCAATTAACAGGGGGACGAACACTGAAGCTTTCTTT. Residues: CASSRAINRGTNTEAFF.

This clone was counted between two and nine times. This chain joins TRBV28 and TRBJ2-7; 9 nucleotides align to TRBD2. There are 16 residues in the CDR3. Unmatched junction bases numbered 13, after V lost 5 bases and J lost 5 bases. Germline V gives CDR1 MDHEN, CDR2 SYDVKM. Here the CDR3 DNA reads TGTGCCAGCAGTACAGCCTTTAGCGGGAGTGGTGACGAGCAGTACTTC. Its protein product is CASSTAFSGSGDEQYF.

The chain employs TRBV7-8 and TRBJ2-2, with a possible D match to TRBD2 (7 bases). Germline CDR1 SGHVS, CDR2 FQNEAQ. V was clipped by 5 bases and J by 4 bases, with 17 bases between them. The CDR3 spans 16 residues. CDR3 DNA sequence: TGTGCCAGCAGCCAGAGGGGGGGGCACCTCACCGGGGAGCTGTTTTTT. The encoded protein is CASSQRGGHLTGELFF.

V usage is TRBV27 and J usage is TRBJ2-7; the match to TRBD1 covers 7 bases. The CDR3 is made up of 14 amino acids. V trimming: 5 bases; J trimming: 6 bases; junction bases outside the gene matches: 10. CDR1 is MNHEY and CDR2 is SMNVEV in the germline V gene (reference sequence). The CDR3 region is CASSTETGVPEQYF. The DNA of the CDR3 is TGTGCCAGCAGTACCGAAACAGGGGTACCCGAGCAGTACTTC.

V and J are TRBV25-1 and TRBJ1-2; D not certain. Per germline, CDR1 MGHDK and CDR2 SYGVNS. V lost 4 bases, J lost 7 bases, and 13 bases lay in between. The CDR3 extends over 13 amino acids. Here the CDR3 reads CASSVNREGGYTF. The CDR3 nucleotides are TGTGCCAGCAGTGTGAACAGAGAGGGTGGCTACACCTTC.

The rearrangement links TRBV28 to TRBJ2-1, with TRBD2 matching over 8 bases. The V gene end was trimmed by 6 bases and the J gene end by 10 bases; junction bases not matched to a gene: 11. Per germline, CDR1 MDHEN and CDR2 SYDVKM. The CDR3 runs to 14 residues. CDR3 bases: TGTGCCAGCAGGTCTACCGGGACTAGTCGAGAGCAGTTCTTC. Residues: CASRSTGTSREQFF.

V and J are TRBV18 and TRBJ1-5; maybe TRBD1 (6 bases). V was shortened by 2 bases and J by 4 bases, with 15 bases between the two germline ends. Per the germline V gene, CDR1 is KGHSH and CDR2 is LQKENI. The CDR3 covers 16 residues. The CDR3 nucleotides are TGTGCCAGCTCACCAAGACCACAGGGCCGAAATCAGCCCCAGCATTTT. It codes for CASSPRPQGRNQPQHF. Using reference TRBV18 and TRBJ1-5 for the parts outside the CDR3, the full variable domain is NAGVMQNPRHLVRRRGQEARLRCSPMKGHSHVYWYRQLPEEGLKFMVYLQKENIIDESGMPKERFSAEFPKEGPSILRIQQVVRGDSAAYFCASSPRPQGRNQPQHFGDGTRLSIL.

A few counts support this clone. The chain couples TRBV6-5 to TRBJ1-5; D gene unclear. The V gene's germline CDR1 is MNHEY and CDR2 SVGAGI. This CDR3 has 15 amino acids. V lost 6 bases and J lost 2, with 14 bases in between. CDR3 bases: TGTGCCAGCAGCCGCCTCGGGGATGGCAATCAGCCCCAGCATTTT. Translating it yields CASSRLGDGNQPQHF.

This clone was counted a few times. The rearrangement uses TRBV6-6 and TRBJ2-7, with TRBD2 matching over 7 bases. CDR1 is MNHNY and CDR2 is SVGAGI in the germline V gene (reference sequence). V gave up 7 bases and J gave up 2 bases; unmatched junction bases: 5. The CDR3 extends over 13 amino acids. CDR3 residues: CASTRGVTYEQYF. CDR3 coding DNA: TGTGCCAGCACCCGGGGGGTTACCTACGAGCAGTACTTC.

Regarding this clone: The junction shows a germline mismatch at one end, possibly a read error. The J gene is TRBJ1-1, the V gene TRBV13; TRBD1 matches 7 bases. Germline V gives CDR1 PRHDT, CDR2 FYEKMQ (reference sequence). The CDR3 sequence is 15 residues long. In DNA form, the CDR3 reads TGTGCCAGCAGCGTAGGAACAGGGGAGGGGACTGAAGCTTTCTTT. Its translation is CASSVGTGEGTEAFF.

The chain combines TRBV27 with TRBJ1-4; maybe TRBD1 (5 bases). Deletions cut 4 bases from V and 10 bases from J, with 16 bases between. This CDR3 is built from 14 residues. Germline loops: CDR1 MNHEY, CDR2 SMNVEV (reference sequence). CDR3 protein: CASSYQTDSGKLFF. DNA for the CDR3: TGTGCCAGCAGTTACCAGACAGACTCCGGAAAACTGTTTTTT.

This chain joins TRBV5-4 and TRBJ2-1, with D maybe TRBD2 (5 bases). The V gene lost 3 bases and the J gene lost 3 bases, with 16 bases spanning the gap. The CDR3 runs to 16 residues. The V gene's germline CDR1 is SGHNT and CDR2 YYREEE (reference sequence). CDR3 nucleotide sequence: TGTGCCAGCAGCTCCGGACTCTCACAATTCTACAATGAGCAGTTCTTC. Translation: CASSSGLSQFYNEQFF.

V is TRBV5-1 and J is TRBJ1-2; 7 bases map to TRBD1. CDR1 is SGHRS and CDR2 is YFSETQ in the germline V gene. Trimming removed 5 bases from V and 0 bases from J; junction bases left unmatched: 4. The CDR3 is 14 residues long. The CDR3 region has the DNA TGCGCCAGCAGTCGGGACAGAGCTAACTATGGCTACACCTTC. Protein: CASSRDRANYGYTF.

The J gene is TRBJ2-7, the V gene TRBV29-1; D not resolved. V was cut by 5 bases and J by 3 bases, with 11 bases left in between. Germline CDR1 and CDR2: SQVTM and ANQGSEA. This CDR3 is built from 12 residues. CDR3 nucleotide sequence: TGCAGCGTTTCTATTACCAACTACGAGCAGTACTTC. Translation gives CSVSITNYEQYF.

V usage is TRBV19 and J usage is TRBJ2-7; tentatively, D is TRBD2 (6 bases). This CDR3 is built from 12 residues. Germline loops: CDR1 LNHDA, CDR2 SQIVND (reference sequence). The V end was cut by 6 bases, the J end by 4 bases, with 10 bases between. CDR3 sequence reads: CASSGSGYEQYF. The DNA for the CDR3 is TGTGCCAGTAGCGGGAGTGGGTACGAGCAGTACTTC.

This clone has a single count. The gene calls are TRBV5-4 and TRBJ2-4; 9 bases line up with TRBD2. CDR1 and CDR2 (germline): SGHNT, YYREEE (reference sequence). J was trimmed by 5 bases and V by 4 bases; bases with no gene match: 10. The length of the CDR3 is 16 residues. The CDR3 DNA is TGTGCCAGCAGCCCTAGTGGCGGGGGGGCCGAAAACATTCAGTACTTC. Its translation: CASSPSGGGAENIQYF.

V usage is TRBV28 and J usage is TRBJ2-7; perhaps TRBD1 as D (5 bases). The germline V gene has CDR1 MDHEN and CDR2 SYDVKM. Trimming removed 7 bases from V and 12 bases from J, with 16 bases in between. CDR3 size: 11 residues. The CDR3 reads CASTSRAKGYF. CDR3 nucleotides: TGTGCCAGCACATCCAGGGCCAAGGGGTACTTC.

The V call is TRBV29-1, the J call TRBJ2-5; 12 nucleotides line up with TRBD1. This CDR3 region has 15 residues. Germline-derived CDR1 and CDR2 are SQVTM and ANQGSEA. Unmatched junction bases numbered 7, after V lost 3 bases and J lost 5 bases. DNA for the CDR3: TGCAGCGTTGAGGGGGACAGGGGGCGCCGGGAGACCCAGTACTTC. This translates into CSVEGDRGRRETQYF. The whole variable domain, filled in from reference TRBV29-1 and TRBJ2-5, reads SAVISQKPSRDICQRGTSLTIQCQVDSQVTMMFWYRQQPGQSLTLIATANQGSEATYESGFVIDKFPISRPNLTFSTLTVSNMSPEDSSIYLCSVEGDRGRRETQYFGPGTRLLVL.